The table lists the clone carrying this TCR beta chain with many counts. What it binds is unknown. This CDR3 has 14 amino acids. Trimming took 1 base from V and 8 from J, leaving 12 bases between them. The germline V gene encodes CDR1 MDHEN and CDR2 SYDVKM. This sample is part of a study of T cells in Graves' hyperthyroidism and ophthalmopathy. General study findings and limits: Ophthalmopathy, as predicted by the model, came a median around 7 months after the prediction. In simple terms, a model built on 13 V-J features told ophthalmopathy apart from stable hyperthyroidism.

Patients aged 18 to 65 with hyperthyroidism were newly diagnosed, with duration under 2 months. The sample of blood was obtained at first hyperthyroidism diagnosis (before any ophthalmopathy symptoms). It was RNA transcripts that yielded the amplified TCR beta CDR3 regions. The HTBI primer set was used in a first-round RT-PCR of the TCR CDR3. TCRdb reprocessed the multiplex PCR reads with MiXCR, giving one entry per CDR3 protein. The repertoire consists of a few hundred thousand distinct CDR3 sequences, with 15% to 19% occurring once and the leading ten covering roughly 25%. V and J are TRBV28 and TRBJ1-3, with no clear D. This TCR came from a young woman with Graves' hyperthyroidism that later progressed to Graves' ophthalmopathy. Sequenced input: blood. CDR3 DNA sequence: TGTGCCAGCAGTTTATCGACGGTCGAGCACACCATATATTTT. The encoded protein is CASSLSTVEHTIYF.